This entry lists 2 T cell receptor beta chains sequenced from one sample in a study of tumor-infiltrating lymphocytes in primary liver carcinoma. Using a constant-region primer together with ProtoScript II reverse transcriptase, TCR beta cDNA was made from approximately 0.55 ug of total RNA. Libraries of TCR beta came from three nested multiplex PCR rounds with slightly modified ARM-PCR. TRBV1-TRBV30 forward primers paired with a C-beta reverse primer were used in the first two PCR rounds, which ran approximately 10 cycles each. TCRdb re-analysed the multiplex PCR reads in MiXCR, keeping a single row per CDR3 protein. The repertoire holds 310,000 or so distinct CDR3 sequences, with more than 55% as singletons. RNA isolated from unsorted whole blood supplied the blood RNA, with germline DNA also extracted. Sequenced sample: peripheral blood. The receptors stem from a woman in her twenties or thirties with primary liver carcinoma and hepatitis B virus infection.

The chain links TRBV12-3 or TRBV12-4 to TRBJ1-1; unclear D gene. The CDR3 totals 12 residues. V lost 2 bases to trimming and J lost 11 bases, with 12 bases between them. The CDR3 bases are TGTGCCAGCAGTTTAAGGTTCACGAGGGCTTTCTTT. Translated: CASSLRFTRAFF.

This clonotype was seen a few times. The rearrangement joins TRBV5-4 to TRBJ2-1; D may be TRBD1 or TRBD2 (5 bases each). V dropped 4 bases and J dropped 8 bases, with 16 bases sitting between them. The CDR3 is 14 amino acids. The germline gives CDR1 SGHNT, CDR2 YYREEE (reference sequence). The CDR3 sequence is CASSGAEMRDEQFF. The CDR3 nucleotides read TGTGCCAGCAGCGGGGCGGAAATGCGGGATGAGCAGTTCTTC.